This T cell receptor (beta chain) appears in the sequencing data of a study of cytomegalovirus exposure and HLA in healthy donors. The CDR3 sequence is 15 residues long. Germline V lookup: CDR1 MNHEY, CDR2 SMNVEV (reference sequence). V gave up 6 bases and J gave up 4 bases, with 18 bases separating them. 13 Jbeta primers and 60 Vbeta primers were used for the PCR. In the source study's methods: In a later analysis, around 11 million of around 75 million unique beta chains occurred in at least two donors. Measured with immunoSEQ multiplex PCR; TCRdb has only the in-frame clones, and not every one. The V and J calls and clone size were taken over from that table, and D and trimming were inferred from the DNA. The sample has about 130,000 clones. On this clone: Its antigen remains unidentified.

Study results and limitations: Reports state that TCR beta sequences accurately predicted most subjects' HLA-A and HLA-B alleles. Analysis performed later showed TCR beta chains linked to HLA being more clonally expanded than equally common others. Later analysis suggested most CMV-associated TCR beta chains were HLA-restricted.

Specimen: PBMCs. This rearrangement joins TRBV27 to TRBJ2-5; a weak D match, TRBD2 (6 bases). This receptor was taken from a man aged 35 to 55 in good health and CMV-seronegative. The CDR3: CASSVGTYGRETQYF. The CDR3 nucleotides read TGTGCCAGCAGCGTTGGGACTTATGGTCGAGAGACCCAGTACTTC.